The clone carrying this T cell receptor (beta chain) has a count of ten or more. As yet, its antigen is unknown. This CDR3 comprises 16 residues. The germline V and J ends were trimmed by 5 bases and 6 bases, with 23 bases remaining between them. CDR1 and CDR2 (germline): SGHNT, YENEEA. This entry comes from a study of T cells in Graves' hyperthyroidism and ophthalmopathy. The study included ophthalmopathy patients with Clinical Activity Score at least 3, NOSPECS grade at least 4 and duration under 3 months. Clinical symptoms, serum thyroxine and TRAb, thyroid ultrasound and orbital computed tomography together formed the diagnostic basis. Broader study findings: In blood, most of the thyroid clonotypes expanded above 0.001 were also present.

Amplification of TCR beta CDR3 regions was performed using RNA transcripts as template. Initially, a first-round RT-PCR of the TCR CDR3 employed the HTBI primer set. Each CDR3 protein gets one entry after TCRdb re-called the multiplex PCR reads with MiXCR. The sample has 620,000 or so distinct CDR3 sequences, approximately 14% seen once. The source material was blood. The J gene is TRBJ2-7, the V gene TRBV11-3; D is perhaps TRBD2 (6 bases). This TCR came from a woman in her 50s with Graves' ophthalmopathy. CDR3 in amino acids: CASSQTLEGAFAEQYF. The CDR3 bases are TGTGCCAGCAGCCAAACCCTGGAGGGAGCGTTTGCCGAGCAGTACTTC.